This TCR beta chain came from a study of T cells in Graves' hyperthyroidism and ophthalmopathy (dated by TCRdb to between 2018 and 2021). Regarding the research as a whole: Peripheral blood samples were taken at the time of initial diagnosis, prior to any treatment. In over five Graves' hyperthyroidism patients, the study also compared T-cell repertoires from thyroid tissue with T-cell repertoires from blood. The 90 or so discovery patients were randomly split 7:3 into training and test sets. TCR Vbeta CDR3 sequencing of roughly 140 peripheral blood samples (roughly 43 ophthalmopathy, 75 or so hyperthyroidism and roughly 17 progressor patients) is reported in the paper. To identify distinguishing TCR V-J signatures, a discovery cohort of 90 to 100 patients was used, comprising some 45 with Graves' ophthalmopathy and roughly 60 with stable Graves' hyperthyroidism. Prospective prediction of ophthalmopathy was tested in an independent validation cohort consisting of some 18 hyperthyroidism patients and 17 patients who later progressed to ophthalmopathy. After sampling, hyperthyroidism patients received methimazole starting at 30 mg daily, and ophthalmopathy patients received high-dose intravenous methylprednisolone. The study at large found these results: Most expanded thyroid clonotypes (frequency above 0.001) were also found in blood, which suggests that blood repertoires may mirror thyroid immune responses. Sample size was not statistically predetermined, and investigators were not blinded to group allocation. In validation, the model predicted progression to ophthalmopathy with over 65% sensitivity and 72% to 75% specificity, a median of about six months before onset. Ophthalmopathy was separated from stable hyperthyroidism by a 13 V-J signature model, with approximately 90% sensitivity and about 81% specificity obtained in cross-validation and 80%/75% obtained in testing.

The TCR beta CDR3 regions were amplified from RNA transcripts. The TCR CDR3 was subjected to a first round of RT-PCR using the HTBI primer set and the Qiagen OneStep RT-PCR kit. A second multiplex PCR round built the libraries, followed by size selection and purification. Paired-end sequencing of the libraries was performed with 100 bp reads on an Illumina HiSeq2000. The original pipeline was this. SOAPnuke was used to process the raw data, throwing out any read that contained adapters or uncalled bases, had a mean Phred below 15, or lacked an exact constant-primer or identifier match. High-quality paired reads were merged with COPE v1.2.5, and unique nucleotide sequences were defined as clonotypes. MiTCR v1.1 was used to align the clonotypes against IMGT TRBV, TRBD and TRBJ reference segments. Analysis was restricted to V-J combinations with a frequency above 0.0001, which covered 99.2% of repertoires. The TCS score was defined as F50 (clonal expansion) divided by E x V (chaos), with BLOSUM62-based TCRdist calculated between CDR3 peptides within each V-J. Welch's t-statistics and random forest reduced around 510 V-J features to 13, which were used in a naive Bayes classifier (R e1071). In TCRdb, the public reads were trimmed at Q25 with fastp and aligned with MiXCR, with productive beta chains retained. Identical CDR3 proteins give one entry, which carries the most common genes and DNA. In this record, the V and J calls reflect TCRdb's handling and not the investigators' own analysis. Counted in this sample were hundreds of thousands of distinct CDR3 sequences; less than 25% of them appeared once. The ten top clones hold roughly 30% of the sample.

Ophthalmopathy patients had moderately to severely active disease, Clinical Activity Score of at least 3, NOSPECS grade of at least 4, and duration under 3 months. Any patient with an uncontrolled infection, another autoimmune disease, pregnancy or lactation was excluded. Diagnoses were based on clinical symptoms, serum thyroxine and TRAb, thyroid ultrasound and orbital computed tomography. PBMCs were separated from around 9.1 ml of fresh peripheral blood using Ficoll-Paque density gradient centrifugation. Total RNA was extracted with Trizol reagent, and quality was checked on an Agilent 2100 Bioanalyzer. As concerns this clonotype: The target of this receptor is not known. Base quality data are lacking; no much larger clone is found one base away.

The receptor was isolated from a man aged 25 to 45 with Graves' ophthalmopathy. The sequencing input was blood.

The CDR3 loop reads CSAPRTSDYEQYF. The DNA is TGCAGTGCTCCCCGGACTAGCGACTACGAGCAGTACTTC. The chain uses TRBV20-1 and TRBJ2-7, and 9 junctional nucleotides match TRBD2. The CDR3 holds 13 amino acids from the cysteine to the phenylalanine. Of all the DNA, just the CDR3 is kept, 39 bases in frame from base 1. The V end gives up 5 bases and the J end 3 bases, leaving 5 bases in the junction not matched to a gene. The germline V gene (reference sequence) supplies CDR1 DFQATT and CDR2 SNEGSKA.